Listed here are 10 T cell receptor beta chains from one sample, sequenced in a study of blood T cells in healthy people across ages. It was with a sample-barcoded 5' primer and a J-beta primer mix that a second PCR of roughly 6 to 12 cycles was run. TCRdb called the 5' RACE reads again in MiXCR, with one record for every CDR3 protein. The table includes over a million distinct CDR3 sequences, roughly 45% detected once. The sequenced material came from blood. These receptors all come from an older woman in good health.

To note about this clonotype: A read error may explain this, as a much larger clone is one base away. The chain carries TRBV20-1 and TRBJ2-5; 8 bases fit TRBD2. The J call is in doubt because the DNA end fits TRBJ2-7 better. Looked up from germline, CDR1 is DFQATT and CDR2 is SNEGSKA (reference sequence). This CDR3 is 14 amino acids long. The CDR3 reads CSAPSRREDAEQYF. CDR3 bases: TGCAGTGCACCTAGCCGGCGGGAGGATGCCGAGCAGTACTTC.

CDR3 coding DNA: TGTGCCAGCAAGATGGACAGGGGGTACAATGAGCAGTTCTTC. The encoded protein is CASKMDRGYNEQFF. The V and J genes are TRBV2 and TRBJ2-1; 10 nucleotides match TRBD1. This CDR3 contains 14 residues. CDR1 SNHLY and CDR2 FYNNEI come from the germline V gene. The J segment lost 4 bases and the V segment lost 7 bases, leaving 4 bases of the junction unmatched. The complete variable domain, with remaining parts taken from reference TRBV2 and TRBJ2-1, reads EPEVTQTPSHQVTQMGQEVILRCVPISNHLYFYWYRQILGQKVEFLVSFYNNEISEKSEIFDDQFSVERPDGSNFTLKIRSTKLEDSAMYFCASKMDRGYNEQFFGPGTRLTVL.

Only a few counts were recorded for this clonotype. V gene TRBV12-3 or TRBV12-4 combines with J gene TRBJ2-1; the D call may be TRBD1 or TRBD2 (6 bases each). V was trimmed by 3 bases and J by 3 bases, leaving 9 bases between them. This CDR3 region has 14 residues. This CDR3 reads CASSLRGVYNEQFF. The CDR3 DNA sequence: TGTGCCAGCAGTTTGAGGGGGGTCTACAATGAGCAGTTCTTC.

The chain carries TRBV7-2 and TRBJ1-2; 12 bases map to TRBD1. The CDR3 covers 15 residues. The germline V gene has CDR1 SGHTA and CDR2 FQGNSA. The V segment lost 0 bases and the J segment 8 bases; nucleotides outside the gene matches: 4. This CDR3 reads CASSLAGQGAVGYTF. CDR3 DNA: TGTGCCAGCAGCTTAGCGGGACAGGGGGCTGTCGGCTACACCTTC.

J is TRBJ1-2 and V is TRBV5-1, with D tentatively TRBD1 (5 bases). This CDR3 spans 15 amino acids. Germline CDR1 is SGHRS and CDR2 is YFSETQ. The V end was cut by 5 bases, the J end by 1 base, with 15 bases between. Here the CDR3 reads CASSFYRDGNYGYTF. CDR3 bases: TGCGCCAGCAGTTTTTACCGGGACGGTAACTATGGCTACACCTTC.

This rearrangement joins TRBV29-1 to TRBJ2-7; perhaps TRBD1 as D (6 bases). The CDR3 totals 11 residues. Germline V gives CDR1 SQVTM, CDR2 ANQGSEA. V gave up 7 bases and J gave up 6 bases, with 13 bases separating them. Written as DNA, the CDR3 is TGCAGCGCCGAGGACAGCCGCGAGCAGTACTTC. Translating gives CSAEDSREQYF.

The chain employs TRBV5-5 and TRBJ2-1; 7 nucleotides align to TRBD2. CDR1 SGHKS and CDR2 YYEKEE come from the germline V gene (reference sequence). The CDR3 has 17 residues. J was trimmed by 0 bases and V by 3 bases; bases with no gene match: 9. CDR3 coding DNA: TGTGCCAGCAGCTCGGGAGTGGGGGGGTTCTCCTACAATGAGCAGTTCTTC. As protein: CASSSGVGGFSYNEQFF.

This clonotype has a handful of counts. The J gene is TRBJ2-7, the V gene TRBV18, with D perhaps matching TRBD2 (5 bases). CDR1 and CDR2 from the germline V gene are KGHSH and LQKENI. The CDR3 consists of 14 residues. Trimming removed 2 bases at V and 6 bases at J, with 14 bases between. CDR3 nucleotide sequence: TGTGCCAGCTCACCAAGCCCTAGCCGGGCCGAGCAGTACTTC. It is translated as CASSPSPSRAEQYF. Full variable domain (rest looked up from reference TRBV18 and TRBJ2-7): NAGVMQNPRHLVRRRGQEARLRCSPMKGHSHVYWYRQLPEEGLKFMVYLQKENIIDESGMPKERFSAEFPKEGPSILRIQQVVRGDSAAYFCASSPSPSRAEQYFGPGTRLTVT.

V usage is TRBV3-1 and J usage is TRBJ2-1, with TRBD2 identical over 12 bases. With V trimmed by 2 bases and J by 11 bases, 7 bases remained unmatched. This CDR3 has 15 amino acids. Looked up from germline, CDR1 is LGHDT and CDR2 is YNNKEL (reference sequence). The CDR3 region has the DNA TGTGCCAGCAGCCAAATCACTAGCGGGAGGATTAAGCAGTTCTTC. Translating it yields CASSQITSGRIKQFF.

The gene calls are TRBV10-3 and TRBJ1-1; 9 nucleotides line up with TRBD1. V was pared by 3 bases and J by 6 bases, with 8 bases of the junction left unmatched. This CDR3 is built from 15 residues. Per germline, CDR1 ENHRY and CDR2 SYGVKD. The CDR3 bases are TGTGCCATCAGTGACTCCGGACAGGGGTGGGCTGAAGCTTTCTTT. Its protein product is CAISDSGQGWAEAFF.